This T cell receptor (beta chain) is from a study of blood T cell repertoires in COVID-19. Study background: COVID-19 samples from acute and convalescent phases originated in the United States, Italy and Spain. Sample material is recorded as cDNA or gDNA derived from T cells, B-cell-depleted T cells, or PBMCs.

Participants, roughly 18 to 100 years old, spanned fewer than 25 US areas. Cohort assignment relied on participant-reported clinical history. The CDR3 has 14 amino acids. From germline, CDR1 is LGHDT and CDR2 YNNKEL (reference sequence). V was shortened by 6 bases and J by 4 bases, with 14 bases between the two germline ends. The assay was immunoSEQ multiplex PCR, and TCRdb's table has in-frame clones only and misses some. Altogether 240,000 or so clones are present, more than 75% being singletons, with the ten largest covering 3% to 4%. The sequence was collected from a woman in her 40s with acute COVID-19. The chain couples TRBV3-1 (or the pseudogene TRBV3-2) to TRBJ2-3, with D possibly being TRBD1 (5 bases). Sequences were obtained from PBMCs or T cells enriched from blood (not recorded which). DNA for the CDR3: TGTGCCAGCAGTGAAAGGCAGGGTTCAGATACGCAGTATTTT. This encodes CASSERQGSDTQYF.